These 18 T cell receptor beta chains came from one sample sequenced in a study of monozygotic twins with inflammatory bowel disease. Reprocessing the 5' RACE reads, TCRdb reports a single entry for every CDR3 protein and omits DNA. Its table records around 410,000 distinct CDR3 sequences. The material sequenced was blood. Every receptor here comes from a human donor with ulcerative colitis or Crohn's disease, or a healthy co-twin of an affected twin (not recorded which).

The V gene is TRBV12-3 or TRBV12-4, the J gene TRBJ2-7; TCRdb calls TRBD1, which cannot be checked without DNA. The CDR3 totals 14 residues. The chain's CDR3 is CASSLGQGRNEQYF.

The rearrangement uses TRBV14 and TRBJ2-7; TCRdb indicates TRBD1, and absent DNA this call remains unverified. CDR1 is SGHDN, CDR2 FVKESK, per germline. CDR3 size: 13 residues. CDR3 loop: CASSQGRGPEQYF. Combining the CDR3 with reference TRBV14 and TRBJ2-7 gives the whole variable domain EAGVTQFPSHSVIEKGQTVTLRCDPISGHDNLYWYRRVMGKEIKFLLHFVKESKQDESGMPNNRFLAERTGGTYSTLKVQPAELEDSGVYFCASSQGRGPEQYFGPGTRLTVT.

The chain's CDR3 is CASSGHRGLNTEAFF. This chain joins TRBV9 and TRBJ1-1; TCRdb proposes TRBD1, but this gene call is untestable without DNA. The germline CDR1 and CDR2 sequences are SGDLS and YYNGEE. This CDR3 is built from 15 residues.

The CDR3 is CASSQDRSNTGELFF. The chain carries TRBV4-3 and TRBJ2-2. The germline V gene has CDR1 LGHNA and CDR2 YSLEER. The CDR3 covers 15 residues.

This rearrangement joins TRBV3-1 to TRBJ1-2. Per germline, CDR1 LGHDT and CDR2 YNNKEL (reference sequence). The CDR3 loop spans 15 amino acids. CDR3 residues: CASSQDMGSYYGYTF.

This chain connects TRBV29-1 to TRBJ2-2; checking the TCRdb D call of TRBD1 is not possible without DNA. This CDR3 is 15 amino acids long. CDR1 is SQVTM and CDR2 is ANQGSEA in the germline V gene. The CDR3 reads CSVEDGGSPDGELFF.

This chain uses TRBV5-1 with TRBJ2-3; TCRdb picks TRBD2, but there is no DNA to check that call. Germline V CDR1 and CDR2: SGHRS, YFSETQ. The CDR3 sequence is 14 residues long. This CDR3 is CASSLTAVADTQYF.

The rearrangement joins TRBV5-4 to TRBJ1-5; the TCRdb D gene call, TRBD1, has no DNA to confirm it. The length of the CDR3 is 19 residues. Germline CDR1 reads SGHNT; CDR2 reads YYREEE (reference sequence). The CDR3 loop is CASSLHSGTGTYSNQPQHF.

CDR3 loop: CASSLVGWVYNEQFF. The gene calls are TRBV7-2 and TRBJ2-1. The CDR3 totals 15 residues. Germline V gene sequence: CDR1 SGHTA, CDR2 FQGNSA. Complete variable domain (other parts from reference TRBV7-2 and TRBJ2-1): GAGVSQSPSNKVTEKGKDVELRCDPISGHTALYWYRQSLGQGLEFLIYFQGNSAPDKSGLPSDRFSAERTGGSVSTLTIQRTQQEDSAVYLCASSLVGWVYNEQFFGPGTRLTVL.

This chain links TRBV11-2 with TRBJ2-7; TCRdb lists TRBD1, though no DNA is available to test this call. Germline CDR1 SGHAT, CDR2 FQNNGV. CDR3 length equals 15 residues. The CDR3 sequence is CASSWGGDRGHEQYF.

The chain links TRBV7-9 to TRBJ2-1; with no DNA, the TCRdb D assignment of TRBD2 cannot be verified. Germline CDR1 reads SEHNR; CDR2 reads FQNEAQ (reference sequence). The length of the CDR3 is 12 residues. CDR3 amino acids: CASATGPVEQFF. The full variable domain, rest sourced from reference TRBV7-9 and TRBJ2-1, is DTGVSQNPRHKITKRGQNVTFRCDPISEHNRLYWYRQTLGQGPEFLTYFQNEAQLEKSRLLSDRFSAERPKGSFSTLEIQRTEQGDSAMYLCASATGPVEQFFGPGTRLTVL.

The CDR3 here is CASSPKAGNTEAFF. J is TRBJ1-1 and V is TRBV7-2. The CDR3 is 14 amino acids. Germline V gene data show CDR1 as SGHTA and CDR2 as FQGNSA. Variable domain in full (rest from reference TRBV7-2 and TRBJ1-1): GAGVSQSPSNKVTEKGKDVELRCDPISGHTALYWYRQSLGQGLEFLIYFQGNSAPDKSGLPSDRFSAERTGGSVSTLTIQRTQQEDSAVYLCASSPKAGNTEAFFGQGTRLTVV.

V gene TRBV21-1 combines with J gene TRBJ2-7. TRBV21-1 is assigned pseudogene status. This CDR3 contains 12 residues. CDR3 residues: CASSKGGYEQYF.

V and J are TRBV20-1 and TRBJ2-7; no DNA is available, so the TRBD2 call from TCRdb remains unchecked. The CDR3 covers 14 residues. CDR1 and CDR2 from the germline V gene are DFQATT and SNEGSKA (reference sequence). The CDR3 here is CSARGAGDLTEQYF.

The chain carries TRBV30 and TRBJ1-3; the TRBD1 assignment by TCRdb is unverifiable without DNA. The CDR3 loop spans 16 amino acids. The V gene's germline CDR1 is GTSNPN and CDR2 SVGIG (reference sequence). CDR3 amino acids: CAWSPQGGSSGNTIYF.

This sequence joins TRBV12-3 or TRBV12-4 and TRBJ2-1; as DNA is missing, the TRBD2 call by TCRdb cannot be tested. CDR3 length: 15 amino acids. CDR3 sequence: CASSSTSGAYNEQFF.

The rearrangement links TRBV4-2 to TRBJ2-2; without DNA, the TCRdb call of TRBD2 cannot be checked. CDR1 and CDR2 (germline): LGHNA, YNFKEQ. CDR3 length equals 16 residues. The CDR3 spells CASSQEGTSTTGELFF.

The chain links TRBV5-1 to TRBJ1-6. The germline gives CDR1 SGHRS, CDR2 YFSETQ. The CDR3 loop spans 15 amino acids. CDR3 amino acids: CASSRDTRDNSPLHF.